The T cell receptor (beta chain) under discussion was sequenced for a study of radiation and T cells in renal cell carcinoma. The germline V and J ends were trimmed by 3 bases and 3 bases, with 11 bases remaining between them. CDR1 SEHNR and CDR2 FQNEAQ come from the germline V gene (reference sequence). The CDR3 consists of 15 residues. Sequenced by immunoSEQ multiplex PCR; TCRdb stores in-frame clones only, minus some. The table includes roughly 120,000 clones, approximately 78% detected once. This clone occurred many times. The time point here: baseline pretreatment blood. Documented treatment: 15 Gy SBRT to primary tumor, nephrectomy 4 weeks later. This renal cell carcinoma was of the clear cell type.

V is TRBV7-9 and J is TRBJ1-4; tentative D call: TRBD1 (5 bases). The material was blood, obtained from a patient whose treatment included radiotherapy and nephrectomy. The clonotype originates from an older woman with renal cell carcinoma. The CDR3 region is CASSFLQDPNEKLFF. The CDR3 DNA reads TGTGCCAGCAGCTTTCTACAGGATCCTAATGAAAAACTGTTTTTT.